The 32 T cell receptor beta chains below all came from one sample that was sequenced in a study of OX40 agonist ivuxolimab in advanced cancers. Here immunoSEQ multiplex PCR was the method, and the copy in TCRdb shows in-frame clones only, minus some. The sample includes about 83,000 clones, approximately 84% of them seen just once. The material was CD4+ or CD8+ T cells sorted from blood, obtained in a trial of the OX40 agonist ivuxolimab. Receptors originate from an adult with an advanced solid tumor such as melanoma, head and neck, liver or kidney cancer.

V gene TRBV18 combines with J gene TRBJ2-3, with 12 bases identical to TRBD2. V shed 3 bases, J shed 1 base, and the junction held 8 bases outside the gene matches. The CDR3 consists of 18 residues. CDR1 and CDR2 from the germline V gene are KGHSH and LQKENI. CDR3 in DNA: TGTGCCAGCTCACCCCGCCGGGCTAGCGGGAGGGGCACAGATACGCAGTATTTT. Its protein product is CASSPRRASGRGTDTQYF. The whole variable domain, remainder taken from reference TRBV18 and TRBJ2-3, is NAGVMQNPRHLVRRRGQEARLRCSPMKGHSHVYWYRQLPEEGLKFMVYLQKENIIDESGMPKERFSAEFPKEGPSILRIQQVVRGDSAAYFCASSPRRASGRGTDTQYFGPGTRLTVL.

Remarks on this clone: Additional DNA sequences in this sample encode the identical CDR3. V and J are TRBV14 and TRBJ1-4; D is unclear. CDR3 length: 13 amino acids. Deletions cut 5 bases from V and 2 bases from J, with 6 bases between. Germline values: CDR1 SGHDN, CDR2 FVKESK. CDR3 nucleotides: TGTGCCAGCAGCAGGGCCACTAATGAAAAACTGTTTTTT. This translates into CASSRATNEKLFF.

The rearrangement links TRBV2 to TRBJ2-3, with 7 bases fitting TRBD1. CDR3 size: 16 residues. CDR1 and CDR2 from the germline V gene are SNHLY and FYNNEI. Trimming took 3 bases from V and 4 from J; bases not matched to a gene: 10. CDR3 residues: CASSDKGAGAADTQYF. The CDR3 DNA follows: TGTGCCAGCAGTGATAAGGGGGCTGGGGCCGCAGATACGCAGTATTTT.

The V call is TRBV6-5, the J call TRBJ1-2; D remains unclear. CDR1 is MNHEY and CDR2 is SVGAGI in the germline V gene. The CDR3 loop spans 12 amino acids. Between the trimmed V and J ends, which lost 7 bases and 1 base, there was a span of 7 bases. This CDR3 reads CASKADNYGYTF. As DNA, the CDR3 is TGTGCCAGCAAGGCGGATAACTATGGCTACACCTTC.

This chain joins TRBV19 and TRBJ1-5; D unclear. The CDR3 spans 13 residues. Trimming removed 6 bases at V and 1 base at J, with 7 bases between. The germline V gene encodes CDR1 LNHDA and CDR2 SQIVND (reference sequence). CDR3 bases: TGTGCCAGTAGAGAAAGGAGCAATCAGCCCCAGCATTTT. Encoded protein: CASRERSNQPQHF.

This rearrangement joins TRBV9 to TRBJ2-5, with a possible D match to TRBD2 (5 bases). Germline CDR1 and CDR2: SGDLS and YYNGEE. The length of the CDR3 is 15 residues. V lost 0 bases, J lost 4 bases, and 13 bases lay in between. For the CDR3, the DNA is TGTGCCAGCAGCGTAGGAGATAGCGCGATAGAGACCCAGTACTTC. It is translated as CASSVGDSAIETQYF.

The V and J genes are TRBV6-5 and TRBJ2-7, with TRBD2 matching 10 bases. The ends lost 0 bases at V and 9 bases at J; junction bases unmatched: 8. The CDR3 spans 15 residues. Per the germline V gene, CDR1 is MNHEY and CDR2 is SVGAGI. The CDR3 here is CASSYSASGSSAQYF. The CDR3 DNA reads TGTGCCAGCAGTTACTCGGCTAGCGGGAGTTCGGCGCAGTACTTC.

The CDR3 nucleotides read TGTGCCAGCAGTTTCCTTCTCCAGGGAGCGGATACGCAGTATTTT. The encoded protein is CASSFLLQGADTQYF. The chain joins TRBV28 to TRBJ2-3; D is tentatively TRBD1 or TRBD2 (5 bases each). Germline CDR1 is MDHEN and CDR2 is SYDVKM. This CDR3 is built from 15 residues. Trimming shortened V by 3 bases and J by 6 bases, and 16 bases separated the two germline ends.

This chain links TRBV6-1 with TRBJ2-5; the D is unclear. The CDR3 runs to 13 residues. The germline gives CDR1 MNHNS, CDR2 SASEGT. V was cut by 2 bases and J by 4 bases, with 8 bases left in between. CDR3 sequence reads: CASSERFRETQYF. The CDR3, as DNA: TGTGCCAGCAGTGAACGGTTTAGAGAGACCCAGTACTTC.

V is TRBV28 and J is TRBJ1-5; TRBD1 aligns across 9 bases. This CDR3 is 20 amino acids long. J lost 9 bases, V lost 5 bases, and 26 bases had no gene match. The V gene's germline CDR1 is MDHEN and CDR2 SYDVKM. The chain's CDR3 is CASSPRPGGRSGQGFGPQHF. The CDR3 DNA reads TGTGCCAGCAGTCCTAGACCCGGGGGTAGGTCGGGACAGGGTTTCGGGCCCCAGCATTTT.

Only one count was recorded for this clone. This chain joins TRBV4-2 and TRBJ2-7; 8 nucleotides match TRBD2. The CDR3 length is 16 residues. The V gene's germline CDR1 is LGHNA and CDR2 YNFKEQ. The J segment lost 3 bases and the V segment lost 0 bases, leaving 7 bases of the junction unmatched. The CDR3 sequence: CASSQDSPSGSYEQYF. The CDR3 bases are TGTGCCAGCAGCCAAGACAGCCCCAGCGGGAGCTACGAGCAGTACTTC.

This clone was recorded only once. The rearrangement links TRBV14 to TRBJ2-2; TRBD2 is a possible D gene (6 bases). The germline V gene has CDR1 SGHDN and CDR2 FVKESK. This CDR3 is built from 14 residues. Trimming pared 6 bases from V and 4 bases from J, leaving 12 bases between. The CDR3 DNA reads as TGTGCCAGCAGGCACGTGGGGGGCACCGGGGAGCTGTTTTTT. It yields the protein CASRHVGGTGELFF.

The chain links TRBV5-1 to TRBJ2-7, with unresolved D. There are 12 residues in the CDR3. Trimming left V 2 bases short and J 3 bases short, with 6 bases between. Germline V gene data show CDR1 as SGHRS and CDR2 as YFSETQ. The CDR3 region has the DNA TGCGCCAGCAGCTTAATGTACTACGAGCAGTACTTC. Translation gives CASSLMYYEQYF.

This rearrangement joins TRBV11-2 to TRBJ2-2, with TRBD2 identical over 7 bases. Trimming took 3 bases from V and 4 from J; bases not matched to a gene: 2. The germline V gene has CDR1 SGHAT and CDR2 FQNNGV. The CDR3 sequence is 14 residues long. The CDR3 here is CASSFGGGTGELFF. As DNA, the CDR3 is TGTGCCAGCAGCTTCGGCGGGGGCACCGGGGAGCTGTTTTTT.

The chain is built from TRBV7-3 and TRBJ2-1; D is ambiguous. V was trimmed by 2 bases and J by 6 bases, leaving 8 bases between them. Looked up from germline, CDR1 is SGHTA and CDR2 is FQGTGA. The CDR3 consists of 13 residues. The CDR3 bases are TGTGCCAGCAGCTTAGGGCTTCCCAATGAGCAGTTCTTC. Translation: CASSLGLPNEQFF.

The V and J genes are TRBV18 and TRBJ1-1; D is possibly TRBD1 (6 bases). Germline V CDR1 and CDR2: KGHSH, LQKENI. The V and J ends lost 10 bases and 7 bases respectively, with 19 bases between them. The CDR3 runs to 13 residues. The CDR3 reads CATRVGQGGEAFF. The CDR3 nucleotides are TGTGCCACCAGGGTGGGTCAAGGGGGTGAAGCTTTCTTT.

This chain connects TRBV6-1 to TRBJ1-1; D is uncertain. The V and J ends lost 1 base and 6 bases respectively, with 9 bases between them. The germline V gene has CDR1 MNHNS and CDR2 SASEGT. The CDR3 totals 13 residues. The DNA for the CDR3 is TGTGCCAGCAGTGAAGTGACTTCGGCTGAAGCTTTCTTT. Translated, it gives CASSEVTSAEAFF.

The rearrangement links TRBV14 to TRBJ2-1, with 12 bases identical to TRBD2. The CDR3 loop spans 17 amino acids. CDR1 is SGHDN and CDR2 is FVKESK in the germline V gene. The ends lost 4 bases at V and 1 base at J; junction bases unmatched: 5. This CDR3 is CASSPSGGAGSYNEQFF. CDR3 nucleotide sequence: TGTGCCAGCAGCCCTAGCGGGGGGGCCGGTTCCTACAATGAGCAGTTCTTC.

This chain links TRBV6-5 with TRBJ1-1, with D unresolved. The CDR3 is 13 residues long. Trimming stripped 7 bases from V and 6 bases from J, with 15 bases between. Germline CDR1 is MNHEY and CDR2 is SVGAGI. CDR3 nucleotides: TGTGCCAGCAAGAGGTTCTTGATCGCTGAAGCTTTCTTT. Its protein is CASKRFLIAEAFF.

The count of this clone is one. The V call is TRBV7-2, the J call TRBJ2-5, with D perhaps TRBD1 or TRBD2 (5 bases each). The CDR3 is 14 amino acids. With 4 bases removed from V and 7 bases from J, the gap between germline ends came to 16 bases. CDR1 is SGHTA and CDR2 is FQGNSA in the germline V gene. CDR3 region: CASSSRVPQGTQYF. DNA of the CDR3: TGTGCCAGCAGCTCGAGGGTCCCCCAGGGGACCCAGTACTTC. Together with reference TRBV7-2 and TRBJ2-5, the CDR3 gives the full variable domain: GAGVSQSPSNKVTEKGKDVELRCDPISGHTALYWYRQSLGQGLEFLIYFQGNSAPDKSGLPSDRFSAERTGGSVSTLTIQRTQQEDSAVYLCASSSRVPQGTQYFGPGTRLLVL.

The sample holds one count of this clone. The chain is built from TRBV5-8 and TRBJ2-1; the match to TRBD2 covers 8 bases. The CDR3 consists of 13 residues. The V and J ends lost 6 bases and 5 bases, in that order; junction bases with no gene match: 4. Germline loops: CDR1 SGHTS, CDR2 YDEGEE. This CDR3 reads CASTVGLDNEQFF. The CDR3 DNA reads TGTGCCAGCACCGTGGGACTAGACAATGAGCAGTTCTTC. Full variable domain (remainder filled in from reference TRBV5-8 and TRBJ2-1): EAGVTQSPTHLIKTRGQQATLRCSPISGHTSVYWYQQALGLGLQFLLWYDEGEERNRGNFPPRFSGRQFPNYSSELNVNALELEDSALYLCASTVGLDNEQFFGPGTRLTVL.

The CDR3 coding sequence is TGTGCCAGCAGCCAAGAGGCCGCTAGCGGGGGGTTCACAGATACGCAGTATTTT. Amino acids: CASSQEAASGGFTDTQYF. The genes are TRBV4-2 and TRBJ2-3; TRBD2 matches at 11 bases. The V segment lost 0 bases and the J segment 2 bases; nucleotides outside the gene matches: 7. CDR1 LGHNA and CDR2 YNFKEQ come from the germline V gene. CDR3 length equals 18 residues.

The rearrangement links TRBV7-8 to TRBJ1-2; D unclear. CDR3 length equals 14 residues. V was pared by 0 bases and J by 8 bases, with 13 bases between. Per germline, CDR1 SGHVS and CDR2 FQNEAQ. CDR3 residues: CASSLAPESKGYTF. The CDR3 DNA reads TGTGCCAGCAGCTTAGCGCCGGAGTCGAAAGGCTACACCTTC.

V is TRBV2 and J is TRBJ2-5; 10 nucleotides line up with TRBD2. Germline V lookup: CDR1 SNHLY, CDR2 FYNNEI. The CDR3 is made up of 16 amino acids. After removal of 8 bases from V and 5 bases from J, the junction contained 14 bases not matched to a gene. CDR3: CASWEGLAGVEETQYF. Written as DNA, the CDR3 is TGTGCCAGCTGGGAGGGTCTAGCGGGGGTAGAGGAGACCCAGTACTTC.

J is TRBJ2-5 and V is TRBV29-1; 12 bases map to TRBD2. V was pared by 4 bases and J by 5 bases, with 11 bases of the junction left unmatched. Germline V gene lookup returns CDR1 SQVTM and CDR2 ANQGSEA. This CDR3 contains 16 residues. In DNA form, the CDR3 reads TGCAGCGTTGTTCGGCAACTAGCGGGAGGACCGGAGACCCAGTACTTC. Amino acids: CSVVRQLAGGPETQYF.

The V gene is TRBV5-4, the J gene TRBJ2-1; D possibly matches TRBD1 or TRBD2 (5 bases each). The CDR3 runs to 16 residues. Germline lookup yields CDR1 SGHNT and CDR2 YYREEE (reference sequence). V lost 4 bases, J lost 0 bases, and 14 bases lay in between. CDR3 residues: CASSRDDGISYNEQFF. The CDR3 bases are TGTGCCAGCAGCCGGGACGACGGGATCTCCTACAATGAGCAGTTCTTC.

This sequence joins TRBV2 and TRBJ2-5, with 8 bases aligning to TRBD2. The DNA end is more similar to TRBJ2-7, so the J call may be wrong. This CDR3 comprises 15 residues. CDR1 and CDR2 (germline): SNHLY, FYNNEI. CDR3 in DNA: TGTGCCAGCAGTGTAGGTGGCGGGGGGACCTACGAGCAGTACTTC. Its protein is CASSVGGGGTYEQYF.

The chain uses TRBV4-2 and TRBJ2-1; 8 positions agree with TRBD2. Trimming at V came to 4 bases and at J to 0 bases, leaving 8 bases not matched to a gene. The CDR3 consists of 17 residues. CDR1 is LGHNA, CDR2 YNFKEQ, per germline. Here the CDR3 DNA reads TGTGCCAGCAGCCCGGCGCGGGGGGAAAGCTCCTACAATGAGCAGTTCTTC. It encodes CASSPARGESSYNEQFF.

This chain uses TRBV9 with TRBJ2-1, with D possibly being TRBD1 (5 bases). Between the trimmed V and J ends, which lost 0 bases and 11 bases, there was a span of 12 bases. The CDR3 loop spans 13 amino acids. Germline CDR1 reads SGDLS; CDR2 reads YYNGEE. The CDR3: CASSVADRSKQFF. The CDR3 DNA reads as TGTGCCAGCAGCGTAGCAGACAGAAGTAAGCAGTTCTTC.

V usage is TRBV5-6 and J usage is TRBJ1-1; D unresolved. Germline V gene lookup returns CDR1 SGHDT and CDR2 YYEEEE. Trimming took off 0 bases at V and 1 base at J, with 10 bases between the two ends. This CDR3 comprises 15 residues. In DNA, the CDR3 is TGTGCCAGCAGCTTGGCCCCTTTTGGGAACACTGAAGCTTTCTTT. It translates to CASSLAPFGNTEAFF.

This chain uses TRBV2 with TRBJ2-5, with D perhaps being TRBD1 or TRBD2 (5 bases each). Germline CDR1 is SNHLY and CDR2 is FYNNEI. This CDR3 is 15 amino acids long. V shed 4 bases and J shed 5 bases, with 17 bases lying between them. This chain's CDR3 is CASSATLRGMETQYF. The CDR3 bases are TGTGCCAGCAGTGCCACACTCCGGGGCATGGAGACCCAGTACTTC.

This chain joins TRBV5-1 and TRBJ2-2, with D tentatively TRBD1 (6 bases). Trimming left V 1 base short and J 5 bases short, with 15 bases between. The CDR3 is 16 amino acids. Germline-derived CDR1 and CDR2 are SGHRS and YFSETQ. The CDR3 here is CASSLPAGQGTGELFF. The CDR3, as DNA: TGCGCCAGCAGCTTGCCGGCAGGCCAGGGGACCGGGGAGCTGTTTTTT.